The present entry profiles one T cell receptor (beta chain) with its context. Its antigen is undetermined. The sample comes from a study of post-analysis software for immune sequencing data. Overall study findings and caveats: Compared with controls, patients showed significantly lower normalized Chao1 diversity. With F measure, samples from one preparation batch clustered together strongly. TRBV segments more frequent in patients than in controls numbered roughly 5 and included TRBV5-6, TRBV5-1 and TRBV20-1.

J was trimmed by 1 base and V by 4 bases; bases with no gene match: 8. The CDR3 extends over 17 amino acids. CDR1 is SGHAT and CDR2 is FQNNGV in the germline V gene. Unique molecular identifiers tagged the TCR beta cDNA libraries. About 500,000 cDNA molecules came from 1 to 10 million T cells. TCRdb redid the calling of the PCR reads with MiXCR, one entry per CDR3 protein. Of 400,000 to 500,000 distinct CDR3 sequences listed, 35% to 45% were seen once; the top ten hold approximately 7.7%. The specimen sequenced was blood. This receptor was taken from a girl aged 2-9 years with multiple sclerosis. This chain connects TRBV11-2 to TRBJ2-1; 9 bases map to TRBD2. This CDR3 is CASSSVSGSRSYNEQFF. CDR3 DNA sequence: TGTGCCAGCAGCTCAGTTAGCGGGAGCAGATCCTACAATGAGCAGTTCTTC.